This T cell receptor beta chain emerged from a study of cytomegalovirus exposure and HLA in healthy donors. Study-wide results and caveats: In a later analysis, CMV-associated beta chains were mostly HLA-associated, it appeared. Most likely, a cluster of highly shared sequence variants arose as a sequencing artifact.

In regard to this clone: No antigen is known for it.

Trimming took off 2 bases at V and 3 bases at J, with 11 bases between the two ends. The CDR3 runs to 14 residues. CDR1 and CDR2 (germline): SGHRS, YFSETQ. PCR amplification relied on 60 Vbeta primers (plus 13 Jbeta primers). TCRdb's copy holds only in-frame clones and misses some; the assay was immunoSEQ multiplex PCR. Of about 130,000 clones listed, 65% to 85% are singletons. This sequence originates from a man aged 45 to 65 in good health and CMV-seronegative. The chain uses TRBV5-1 and TRBJ2-5; a possible D gene is TRBD1 (5 bases). Sequenced material: PBMCs. The CDR3 DNA is TGCGCCAGCAGCTTCGGACAAAAAGAAGAGACCCAGTACTTC. It is translated as CASSFGQKEETQYF.